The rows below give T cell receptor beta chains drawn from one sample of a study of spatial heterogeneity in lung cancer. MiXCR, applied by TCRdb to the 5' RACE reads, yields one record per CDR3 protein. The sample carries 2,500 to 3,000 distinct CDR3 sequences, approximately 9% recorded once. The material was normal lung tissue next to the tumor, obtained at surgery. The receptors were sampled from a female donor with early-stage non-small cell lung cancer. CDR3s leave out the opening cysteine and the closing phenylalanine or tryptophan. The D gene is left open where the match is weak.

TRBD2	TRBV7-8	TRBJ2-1	ASSSLAGPYNEQF
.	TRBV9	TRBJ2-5	ASSVKETQY
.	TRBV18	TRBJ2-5	ASSPLPRGETQY
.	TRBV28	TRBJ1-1	ASSSGARGVVF
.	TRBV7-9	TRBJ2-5	ASSLVEIQETQY
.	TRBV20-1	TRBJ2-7	SARPPRARSYEQY
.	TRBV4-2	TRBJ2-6	ASRGDSGANVLT
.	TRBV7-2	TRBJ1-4	ASSLEGDLFSANEKLF
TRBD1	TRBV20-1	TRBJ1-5	SAPDREVDQPQH
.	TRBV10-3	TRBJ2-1	AISSAGELEQF
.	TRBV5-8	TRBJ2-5	ASSPWGAAAQETQY
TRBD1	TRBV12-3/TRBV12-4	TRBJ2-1	ASSLNRGQVNEQF
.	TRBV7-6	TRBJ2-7	ASSPTYGLDEQY
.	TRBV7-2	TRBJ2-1	ASSLEVGTYNEQF